Listed below are T cell receptor beta chains from one sample, sequenced in a study of shared clonotypes between healthy human individuals. TCRdb's copy holds only in-frame clones and misses some; the assay was immunoSEQ multiplex PCR. The sample has approximately 1,500,000 clones; around 98% are singletons. The sequenced sample consisted of naive CD4+ T cells sorted from blood. The source of these receptors is a man aged 25-45 years in good health. CDR3s include the opening cysteine and the closing phenylalanine or tryptophan. The order of the fields is J gene, CDR3 length, clone size, V gene, D gene, CDR3 protein, CDR3 DNA. The D gene is left open where the match is weak. Size is omitted from some rows. Given values are once, few, many or a class for expanded clones.

j_call: TRBJ1-2
cdr3_length: 13
clone_size: NA
v_call: TRBV29-1
d_call: NA
cdr3_aa: CSAQQYREYGYTF
cdr3_nt: TGCAGCGCCCAACAGTACCGGGAGTATGGCTACACCTTC

j_call: TRBJ2-7
cdr3_length: 14
clone_size: NA
v_call: TRBV14
d_call: TRBD2
cdr3_aa: CASSRGLADYEQYF
cdr3_nt: TGTGCCAGCAGCCGAGGACTAGCGGACTACGAGCAGTACTTC

j_call: TRBJ2-1
cdr3_length: 13
clone_size: NA
v_call: TRBV11-2
d_call: NA
cdr3_aa: CASSLGGLGEQFF
cdr3_nt: TGTGCCAGCAGCCTTGGAGGGCTGGGTGAGCAGTTCTTC

j_call: TRBJ2-3
cdr3_length: 15
clone_size: NA
v_call: TRBV4-3
d_call: TRBD2
cdr3_aa: CASSQDSGTTDTQYF
cdr3_nt: TGCGCCAGCAGCCAAGATAGCGGGACCACAGATACGCAGTATTTT

j_call: TRBJ2-1
cdr3_length: 10
clone_size: NA
v_call: TRBV2
d_call: NA
cdr3_aa: CASRLWEQFF
cdr3_nt: TGTGCCAGCAGACTTTGGGAGCAGTTCTTC

j_call: TRBJ1-1
cdr3_length: 15
clone_size: NA
v_call: TRBV7-9
d_call: NA
cdr3_aa: CASRPKNRVDTEAFF
cdr3_nt: TGTGCCAGCAGACCGAAAAACAGGGTTGACACTGAAGCTTTCTTT

j_call: TRBJ2-7
cdr3_length: 12
clone_size: NA
v_call: TRBV2
d_call: NA
cdr3_aa: CASKGRSYEQYF
cdr3_nt: TGTGCCAGCAAAGGCCGTTCCTACGAGCAGTACTTC

j_call: TRBJ2-2
cdr3_length: 15
clone_size: NA
v_call: TRBV5-1
d_call: NA
cdr3_aa: CASSLSGANTGELFF
cdr3_nt: TGCGCCAGCAGCTTGTCTGGGGCCAACACCGGGGAGCTGTTTTTT

j_call: TRBJ1-5
cdr3_length: 15
clone_size: NA
v_call: TRBV11-2
d_call: NA
cdr3_aa: CASSPEGQRYQPQHF
cdr3_nt: TGTGCCAGCAGCCCCGAAGGTCAGCGTTATCAGCCCCAGCATTTT

j_call: TRBJ2-4
cdr3_length: 15
clone_size: NA
v_call: TRBV6-6
d_call: NA
cdr3_aa: CASSYRFQRKNIQYF
cdr3_nt: TGTGCCAGCAGTTACAGGTTCCAGCGTAAAAACATTCAGTACTTC

j_call: TRBJ2-5
cdr3_length: 12
clone_size: NA
v_call: TRBV2
d_call: NA
cdr3_aa: CASRSGWETQYF
cdr3_nt: TGTGCCAGCAGATCAGGTTGGGAGACCCAGTACTTC

j_call: TRBJ2-1
cdr3_length: 14
clone_size: NA
v_call: TRBV28
d_call: NA
cdr3_aa: CASSRHRSDNEQFF
cdr3_nt: TGTGCCAGCAGTAGGCACCGGTCCGACAATGAGCAGTTCTTC

j_call: TRBJ2-7
cdr3_length: 16
clone_size: NA
v_call: TRBV14
d_call: NA
cdr3_aa: CASSQGLIGERYEQYF
cdr3_nt: TGTGCCAGCAGCCAAGGATTGATCGGGGAGAGATACGAGCAGTACTTC

j_call: TRBJ2-7
cdr3_length: 12
clone_size: once
v_call: TRBV5-1
d_call: NA
cdr3_aa: CASSFGAYEQYF
cdr3_nt: TGCGCCAGCAGCTTCGGAGCCTACGAGCAGTACTTC

j_call: TRBJ2-3
cdr3_length: 15
clone_size: NA
v_call: TRBV9
d_call: NA
cdr3_aa: CASSVPGPATDTQYF
cdr3_nt: TGTGCCAGCAGCGTCCCGGGCCCTGCCACAGATACGCAGTATTTT

j_call: TRBJ2-7
cdr3_length: 14
clone_size: NA
v_call: TRBV5-6
d_call: TRBD2
cdr3_aa: CASSLAGVPYEQYF
cdr3_nt: TGTGCCAGCAGCTTAGCGGGAGTCCCCTACGAGCAGTACTTC

j_call: TRBJ1-3
cdr3_length: 16
clone_size: NA
v_call: TRBV7-9
d_call: NA
cdr3_aa: CASSLARPGSGNTIYF
cdr3_nt: TGTGCCAGCAGCTTAGCCCGCCCGGGCTCTGGAAACACCATATATTTT

j_call: TRBJ2-1
cdr3_length: 14
clone_size: NA
v_call: TRBV11-3
d_call: NA
cdr3_aa: CASSLGQSKSEQFF
cdr3_nt: TGTGCCAGCAGCTTAGGACAGAGTAAGAGTGAGCAGTTCTTC

j_call: TRBJ2-7
cdr3_length: 19
clone_size: NA
v_call: TRBV30
d_call: TRBD1
cdr3_aa: CAWKFGTGRHIGRYDEQYF
cdr3_nt: TGTGCCTGGAAATTCGGGACAGGCCGTCATATCGGCCGATACGACGAGCAGTACTTC

j_call: TRBJ1-2
cdr3_length: 14
clone_size: NA
v_call: TRBV19
d_call: TRBD1
cdr3_aa: CASSIVRQGNGYTF
cdr3_nt: TGTGCCAGTAGTATCGTGAGACAGGGAAATGGCTACACCTTC

j_call: TRBJ2-2
cdr3_length: 16
clone_size: NA
v_call: TRBV5-6
d_call: NA
cdr3_aa: CASSLSGIWSTGELFF
cdr3_nt: TGTGCCAGCAGCTTGTCTGGCATATGGAGCACCGGGGAGCTGTTTTTT

j_call: TRBJ1-1
cdr3_length: 14
clone_size: NA
v_call: TRBV6-5
d_call: NA
cdr3_aa: CASRADRGNTEAFF
cdr3_nt: TGTGCCAGCAGGGCAGACAGAGGGAACACTGAAGCTTTCTTT

j_call: TRBJ2-1
cdr3_length: 15
clone_size: NA
v_call: TRBV9
d_call: TRBD2
cdr3_aa: CASSVGTSGINEQFF
cdr3_nt: TGTGCCAGCAGCGTCGGGACTAGCGGGATCAATGAGCAGTTCTTC

j_call: TRBJ2-1
cdr3_length: 13
clone_size: NA
v_call: TRBV5-4
d_call: NA
cdr3_aa: CASSVDSYNEQFF
cdr3_nt: TGTGCCAGCAGCGTGGACAGTTACAATGAGCAGTTCTTC

j_call: TRBJ2-7
cdr3_length: 13
clone_size: NA
v_call: TRBV7-2
d_call: NA
cdr3_aa: CASSAGQSYEQYF
cdr3_nt: TGTGCCAGCAGCGCAGGACAATCCTACGAGCAGTACTTC

j_call: TRBJ2-3
cdr3_length: 13
clone_size: NA
v_call: TRBV29-1
d_call: NA
cdr3_aa: CSVRLAGRDTQYF
cdr3_nt: TGCAGCGTGCGCCTAGCCGGTCGGGATACGCAGTATTTT

j_call: TRBJ1-1
cdr3_length: 18
clone_size: NA
v_call: TRBV14
d_call: NA
cdr3_aa: CASSQDEIGSIPNTEAFF
cdr3_nt: TGTGCCAGCAGCCAAGACGAGATAGGCTCGATTCCGAACACTGAAGCTTTCTTT

j_call: TRBJ2-7
cdr3_length: 13
clone_size: NA
v_call: TRBV2
d_call: NA
cdr3_aa: CASSRDISYEQYF
cdr3_nt: TGTGCCAGCAGCCGGGACATCTCCTACGAGCAGTACTTC

j_call: TRBJ1-4
cdr3_length: 16
clone_size: NA
v_call: TRBV18
d_call: NA
cdr3_aa: CASSPDFAAANEKLFF
cdr3_nt: TGTGCCAGCTCACCAGATTTCGCGGCGGCTAATGAAAAACTGTTTTTT

j_call: TRBJ2-7
cdr3_length: 14
clone_size: NA
v_call: TRBV27
d_call: TRBD2
cdr3_aa: CASSLLAGGLQQYF
cdr3_nt: TGTGCCAGCAGCTTACTAGCGGGAGGGCTCCAGCAGTACTTC

j_call: TRBJ2-1
cdr3_length: 14
clone_size: NA
v_call: TRBV5-1
d_call: NA
cdr3_aa: CASSLDGSTSEQFF
cdr3_nt: TGCGCCAGCAGCTTGGATGGGTCAACATCCGAGCAGTTCTTC

j_call: TRBJ1-2
cdr3_length: 14
clone_size: NA
v_call: TRBV5-1
d_call: NA
cdr3_aa: CASSLAVTADGYTF
cdr3_nt: TGCGCCAGCAGCTTGGCCGTGACAGCGGATGGCTACACCTTC

j_call: TRBJ2-1
cdr3_length: 16
clone_size: NA
v_call: TRBV18
d_call: TRBD2
cdr3_aa: CASSQIAGGPNNEQFF
cdr3_nt: TGTGCCAGCTCACAGATAGCGGGAGGGCCCAACAATGAGCAGTTCTTC

j_call: TRBJ1-2
cdr3_length: 13
clone_size: NA
v_call: TRBV27
d_call: NA
cdr3_aa: CASSFTFGYGYTF
cdr3_nt: TGTGCCAGCAGTTTCACCTTCGGCTATGGCTACACCTTC

j_call: TRBJ2-3
cdr3_length: 12
clone_size: once
v_call: TRBV7-6
d_call: NA
cdr3_aa: CASSLGADTQYF
cdr3_nt: TGTGCCAGCAGCTTAGGGGCAGATACGCAGTATTTT

j_call: TRBJ1-1
cdr3_length: 14
clone_size: NA
v_call: TRBV6-4
d_call: TRBD1
cdr3_aa: CASSPRGGDTEAFF
cdr3_nt: TGTGCCAGCAGTCCCAGGGGGGGGGACACTGAAGCTTTCTTT

j_call: TRBJ1-2
cdr3_length: 14
clone_size: NA
v_call: TRBV6-5
d_call: TRBD1
cdr3_aa: CASSRPGQGYGYTF
cdr3_nt: TGTGCCAGCAGTCGGCCGGGACAGGGCTATGGCTACACCTTC

j_call: TRBJ2-1
cdr3_length: 15
clone_size: NA
v_call: TRBV19
d_call: NA
cdr3_aa: CASSGAPSSYNEQFF
cdr3_nt: TGTGCCAGTAGTGGAGCGCCCAGCTCCTACAATGAGCAGTTCTTC

j_call: TRBJ2-5
cdr3_length: 15
clone_size: NA
v_call: TRBV5-1
d_call: NA
cdr3_aa: CASSLGLLYQETQYF
cdr3_nt: TGCGCCAGCAGCTTAGGACTGTTGTACCAAGAGACCCAGTACTTC

j_call: TRBJ2-7
cdr3_length: 16
clone_size: NA
v_call: TRBV5-1
d_call: NA
cdr3_aa: CASSLYPRGPSYEQYF
cdr3_nt: TGCGCCAGCAGCTTGTATCCCAGGGGACCCTCCTACGAGCAGTACTTC

j_call: TRBJ2-7
cdr3_length: 16
clone_size: NA
v_call: TRBV27
d_call: TRBD1
cdr3_aa: CASSSVDRDGSYEQYF
cdr3_nt: TGTGCCAGCAGTTCCGTAGACAGGGATGGTTCCTACGAGCAGTACTTC